Below are 7 T cell receptor beta chains sequenced from a single sample in a study of blood T cell repertoires in COVID-19. The protocol was immunoSEQ multiplex PCR, while the TCRdb copy is restricted to in-frame clones and leaves out a portion. Of some 130,000 clones listed, about nine tenths are singletons. The sample consisted of peripheral blood. The receptors shown here come from a woman between 65 and 79 years old with COVID-19, enrolled during active disease.

The chain is built from TRBV3-1 (or the pseudogene TRBV3-2) and TRBJ2-1, with no clear D. Germline CDR1 LGHDT, CDR2 YNNKEL (reference sequence). This CDR3 comprises 15 residues. V lost 4 bases and J 7 bases, leaving 17 bases between the germline ends. The CDR3: CASSPLQRRPNEQFF. The DNA of the CDR3 is TGTGCCAGCAGCCCACTCCAGCGCCGGCCTAATGAGCAGTTCTTC.

This clone was seen just once. The CDR3, as DNA: TGTGCCAGTAGTACCTCCGGGACACACTACGAGCAGTACTTC. This translates into CASSTSGTHYEQYF. The V and J genes are TRBV19 and TRBJ2-7, with D maybe TRBD1 (6 bases). The V and J ends lost 4 bases and 3 bases respectively, with 13 bases between them. This CDR3 contains 14 residues. CDR1 is LNHDA, CDR2 SQIVND, per germline (reference sequence).

This chain uses TRBV18 with TRBJ2-5, with 10 bases fitting TRBD2. J was trimmed by 2 bases and V by 2 bases; bases with no gene match: 5. CDR3 length: 16 amino acids. Looked up from germline, CDR1 is KGHSH and CDR2 is LQKENI. The CDR3: CASSPRTSGRQETQYF. In DNA, the CDR3 is TGTGCCAGCTCACCAAGGACTAGCGGTCGACAAGAGACCCAGTACTTC.

The V gene is TRBV3-1 (or the pseudogene TRBV3-2), the J gene TRBJ2-3; 8 nucleotides line up with TRBD2. This CDR3 is built from 18 residues. V was clipped by 5 bases and J by 2 bases; unmatched bases: 15. The germline CDR1 and CDR2 sequences are LGHDT and YNNKEL (reference sequence). Here the CDR3 DNA reads TGTGCCAGCAGCAAAGGGCTCTGGGCGGGGGGTTTCACAGATACGCAGTATTTT. The encoded protein is CASSKGLWAGGFTDTQYF.

The CDR3 DNA follows: TGTGCCAGCAGCTTAGTCGGTCCGAGCTCCTACAATGAGCAGTTCTTC. It is translated as CASSLVGPSSYNEQFF. The chain recombines TRBV7-2 with TRBJ2-1; no reliable D call. The CDR3 is 16 amino acids. V was pared by 1 base and J by 0 bases, with 10 bases between. From germline, CDR1 is SGHTA and CDR2 FQGNSA.

The chain carries TRBV19 and TRBJ1-1; 9 bases agree with TRBD1. This CDR3 comprises 16 residues. Losses at the gene ends were 6 bases for V and 0 bases for J; bases not matched to a gene: 8. Germline V gene sequence: CDR1 LNHDA, CDR2 SQIVND (reference sequence). In DNA form, the CDR3 reads TGTGCCAGTAGGTCGGACAGGGGAGGGTTGAACACTGAAGCTTTCTTT. As protein: CASRSDRGGLNTEAFF.

The CDR3 protein is CASSGTGGNRAGELFF. The CDR3 DNA reads TGTGCCAGCTCCGGTACAGGGGGCAATCGCGCCGGGGAGCTGTTTTTT. This chain connects TRBV18 to TRBJ2-2, with 9 bases aligning to TRBD1. In germline, CDR1 is KGHSH, CDR2 LQKENI. J gave up 6 bases and V 6 bases, and 11 bases lay outside the gene matches. There are 16 residues in the CDR3.